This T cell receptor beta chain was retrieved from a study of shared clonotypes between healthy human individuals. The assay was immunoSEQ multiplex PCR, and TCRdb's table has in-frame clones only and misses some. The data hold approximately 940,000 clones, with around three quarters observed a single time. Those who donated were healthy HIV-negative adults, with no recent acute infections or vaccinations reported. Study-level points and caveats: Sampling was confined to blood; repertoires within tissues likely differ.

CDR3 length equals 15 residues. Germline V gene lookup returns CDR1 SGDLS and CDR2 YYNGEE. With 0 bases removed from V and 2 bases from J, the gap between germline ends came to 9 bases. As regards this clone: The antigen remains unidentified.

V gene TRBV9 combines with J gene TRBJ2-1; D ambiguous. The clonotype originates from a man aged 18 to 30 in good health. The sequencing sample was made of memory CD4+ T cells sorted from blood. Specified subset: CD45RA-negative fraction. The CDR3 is CASSVAATTYNEQFF. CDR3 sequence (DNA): TGTGCCAGCAGCGTAGCGGCCACCACCTACAATGAGCAGTTCTTC. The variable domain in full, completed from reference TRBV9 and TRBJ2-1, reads DSGVTQTPKHLITATGQRVTLRCSPRSGDLSVYWYQQSLDQGLQFLIQYYNGEERAKGNILERFSAQQFPDLHSELNLSSLELGDSALYFCASSVAATTYNEQFFGPGTRLTVL.